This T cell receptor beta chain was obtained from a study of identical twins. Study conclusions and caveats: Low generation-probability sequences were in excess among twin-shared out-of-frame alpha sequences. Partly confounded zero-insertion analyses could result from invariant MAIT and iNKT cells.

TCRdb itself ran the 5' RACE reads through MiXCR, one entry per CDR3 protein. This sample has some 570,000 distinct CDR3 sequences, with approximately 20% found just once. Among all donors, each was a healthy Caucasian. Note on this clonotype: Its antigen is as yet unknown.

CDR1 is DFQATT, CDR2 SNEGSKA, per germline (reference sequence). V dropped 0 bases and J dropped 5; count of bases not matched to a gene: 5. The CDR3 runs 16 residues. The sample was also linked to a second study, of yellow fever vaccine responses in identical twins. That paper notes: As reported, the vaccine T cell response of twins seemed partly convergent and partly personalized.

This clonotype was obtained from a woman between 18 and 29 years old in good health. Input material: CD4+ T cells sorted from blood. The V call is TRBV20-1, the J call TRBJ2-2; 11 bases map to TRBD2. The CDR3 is CSARDFTSGSTGELFF. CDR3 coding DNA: TGCAGTGCTAGAGATTTTACTAGCGGGAGTACCGGGGAGCTGTTTTTT.